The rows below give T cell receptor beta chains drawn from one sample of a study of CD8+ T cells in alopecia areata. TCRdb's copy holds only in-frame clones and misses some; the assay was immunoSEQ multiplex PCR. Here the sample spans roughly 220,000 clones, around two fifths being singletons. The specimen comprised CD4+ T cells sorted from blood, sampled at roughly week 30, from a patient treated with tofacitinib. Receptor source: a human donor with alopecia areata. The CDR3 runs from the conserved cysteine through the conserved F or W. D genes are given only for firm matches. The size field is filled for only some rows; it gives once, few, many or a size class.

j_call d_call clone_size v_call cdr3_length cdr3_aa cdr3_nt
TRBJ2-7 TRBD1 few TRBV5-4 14 CASSAGQGAYEQYF TGTGCCAGCAGCGCGGGACAGGGGGCCTACGAGCAGTACTTC
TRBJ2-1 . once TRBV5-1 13 CASSLGLGDEQFF TGCGCCAGCAGCTTGGGATTAGGGGATGAGCAGTTCTTC
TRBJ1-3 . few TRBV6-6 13 CASLGFIGNTIYF TGTGCCAGCCTGGGATTCATAGGAAACACCATATATTTT
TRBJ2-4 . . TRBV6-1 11 CASSAKNIQYF TGTGCCAGCAGTGCAAAAAACATTCAGTACTTC
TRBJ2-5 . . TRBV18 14 CASAHSGIQETQYF TGTGCCAGCGCCCATAGTGGGATCCAAGAGACCCAGTACTTC
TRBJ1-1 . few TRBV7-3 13 CASSSGQNTEAFF TGTGCCAGCAGCTCGGGACAGAACACTGAAGCTTTCTTT
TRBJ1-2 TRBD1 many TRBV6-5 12 CASRDSNYGYTF TGTGCCAGCCGGGACAGCAACTATGGCTACACCTTC
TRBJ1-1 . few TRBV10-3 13 CAIRDDRFTEAFF TGTGCCATCAGAGACGACAGATTCACTGAAGCTTTCTTT
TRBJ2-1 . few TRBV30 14 CAWRPRSSYNEQFF TGTGCCTGGAGGCCACGGAGCTCCTACAATGAGCAGTTCTTC
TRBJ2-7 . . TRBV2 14 CASSPPPAGEEQYF TGTGCCAGCAGCCCCCCCCCGGCCGGAGAGGAGCAGTACTTC
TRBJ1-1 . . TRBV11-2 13 CASSLVMGIEAFF TGTGCCAGCAGCTTAGTCATGGGCATTGAGGCTTTCTTT
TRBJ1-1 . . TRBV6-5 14 CASSLRGFGAEAFF TGTGCCAGCAGTCTAAGGGGATTCGGAGCTGAAGCTTTCTTT
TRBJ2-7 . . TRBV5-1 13 CASSLGRGDEQYF TGCGCCAGCAGCTTAGGTCGAGGGGACGAGCAGTACTTC
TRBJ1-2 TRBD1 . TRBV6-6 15 CASSLQGTTNYGYTF TGTGCCAGCAGCCTACAGGGGACAACTAACTATGGCTACACCTTC
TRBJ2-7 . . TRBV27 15 CASSFRMVSTYEQYF TGTGCCAGCAGTTTCAGAATGGTCTCAACCTACGAGCAGTACTTC
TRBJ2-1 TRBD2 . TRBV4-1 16 CASSQDWLAGVYEQFF TGTGCCAGCAGCCAAGATTGGCTAGCGGGAGTCTATGAGCAGTTCTTC
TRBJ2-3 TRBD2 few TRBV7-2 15 CASKQTGTSADTQYF TGTGCCAGCAAACAAACCGGGACTAGCGCAGATACGCAGTATTTT
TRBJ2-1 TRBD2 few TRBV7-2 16 CASSLGAGVRGSEQFF TGTGCCAGCAGCTTAGGGGCGGGAGTACGTGGCAGCGAGCAGTTCTTC
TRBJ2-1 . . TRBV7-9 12 CASSLGRVEQFF TGTGCCAGCAGCCTTGGCCGGGTTGAGCAGTTCTTC
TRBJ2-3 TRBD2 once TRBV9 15 CASSVPGLGTDTQYF TGTGCCAGCAGCGTTCCGGGACTAGGAACAGATACGCAGTATTTT
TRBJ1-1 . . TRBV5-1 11 CASTIGTKAFF TGCGCCAGCACCATAGGGACCAAAGCTTTCTTT
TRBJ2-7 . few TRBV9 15 CASGSGDYLSYEQYF TGTGCCAGCGGGTCAGGGGACTACCTATCCTACGAGCAGTACTTC
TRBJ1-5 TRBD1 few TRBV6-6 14 CASRTGGGNQPQHF TGTGCCAGCAGGACAGGGGGCGGCAATCAGCCCCAGCATTTT
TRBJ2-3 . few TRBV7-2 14 CASSLDWVGDTQYF TGTGCCAGCAGCCTGGACTGGGTGGGAGATACGCAGTATTTT
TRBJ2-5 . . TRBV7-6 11 CASSLSETQYF TGTGCCAGCAGCTTATCTGAGACCCAGTACTTC
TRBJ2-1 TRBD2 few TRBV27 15 CASSSRRGGIDEQFF TGTGCCAGCAGTTCTCGGCGGGGGGGAATAGATGAGCAGTTCTTC
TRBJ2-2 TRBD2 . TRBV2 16 CAINQLAGGNTGELFF TGTGCCATCAACCAACTAGCGGGGGGAAACACCGGGGAGCTGTTTTTT
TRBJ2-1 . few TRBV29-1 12 CSVEVVARPLFF TGCAGCGTTGAAGTAGTAGCCCGGCCTTTGTTCTTC
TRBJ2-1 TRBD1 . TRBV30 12 CACWTGGNEQFF TGTGCCTGCTGGACAGGGGGAAATGAGCAGTTCTTC
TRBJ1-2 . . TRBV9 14 CASSVSGQNYGYTF TGTGCCAGCAGCGTATCTGGTCAGAACTATGGCTACACCTTC
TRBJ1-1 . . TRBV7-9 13 CASSLEGGTEAFF TGTGCCAGCAGCTTAGAGGGGGGCACTGAAGCTTTCTTT
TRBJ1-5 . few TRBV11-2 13 CASSFRDNQPQHF TGTGCCAGCAGCTTCAGGGATAATCAGCCCCAGCATTTT
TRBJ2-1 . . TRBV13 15 CASSLSGVGYNEQFF TGTGCCAGCAGCTTATCAGGGGTCGGGTACAATGAGCAGTTCTTC
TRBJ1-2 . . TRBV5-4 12 CASSYPTSGYTF TGTGCCAGCAGCTACCCTACGAGTGGCTACACCTTC
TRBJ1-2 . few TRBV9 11 CASSDNYGYTF TGTGCCAGCAGCGACAACTATGGCTACACCTTC